Listed below are T cell receptor beta chains from one sample, sequenced in a study of shared clonotypes between healthy human individuals. Only in-frame clones appear in the TCRdb table, and some are missing; sequencing was by immunoSEQ multiplex PCR. The table lists millions of clones, around 90% of them singletons, with under 0.15% in the top ten. The sequenced sample consisted of naive CD4+ T cells sorted from blood. The receptors originated from a man aged 18 to 35 in good health. The CDR3 runs from the conserved cysteine through the conserved F or W. The D gene is left open where the match is weak. Only part of the rows carry a size: once, few, many, or a class if the clone is expanded.

j_call d_call clone_size v_call cdr3_aa cdr3_nt
TRBJ2-7 NA NA TRBV21-1 CASSGTSGPSSYEQYF TGTGCCAGCTCCGGGACTAGCGGCCCGAGCTCCTACGAGCAGTACTTC
TRBJ1-4 NA NA TRBV29-1 CSVPSGEEDNEKLFF TGCAGCGTCCCAAGTGGGGAGGAAGATAATGAAAAACTGTTTTTT
TRBJ2-7 TRBD1 NA TRBV5-1 CASSPPSGTGRYEQYF TGCGCCAGCAGCCCCCCTAGTGGGACAGGGAGGTACGAGCAGTACTTC
TRBJ2-2 TRBD1 NA TRBV4-1 CASSQVKGAVWTGELFF TGCGCCAGCAGCCAAGTGAAGGGGGCGGTTTGGACCGGGGAGCTGTTTTTT
TRBJ2-1 NA NA TRBV23-1 CASAYRTANEQFF TGCGCCAGCGCCTACCGGACGGCCAATGAGCAGTTCTTC
TRBJ1-2 NA NA TRBV28 CASSSQRDYGYTF TGTGCCAGCAGTTCCCAGAGGGACTATGGCTACACCTTC
TRBJ2-1 TRBD1 NA TRBV7-2 CASSLGHRGNEQFF TGTGCCAGCAGCTTAGGGCACAGGGGCAATGAGCAGTTCTTC
TRBJ1-3 NA NA TRBV30 CAWSEGGNTIYF TGTGCCTGGAGTGAGGGAGGAAACACCATATATTTT
TRBJ1-2 NA NA TRBV27 CASTTRGTGPYGYTF TGTGCCAGCACCACTCGGGGTACGGGGCCCTATGGCTACACCTTC
TRBJ1-2 NA once TRBV7-8 CASSLVGYGYTF TGTGCCAGCAGCTTAGTCGGGTATGGCTACACCTTC
TRBJ2-2 NA NA TRBV5-1 CASSLIPGVNTGELFF TGCGCCAGCAGCTTGATCCCAGGGGTCAACACCGGGGAGCTGTTTTTT
TRBJ2-5 TRBD1 NA TRBV18 CASSPPGGPETQYF TGTGCCAGCTCACCCCCAGGGGGCCCGGAGACCCAGTACTTC
TRBJ2-3 NA NA TRBV6-1 CASSEYRGTDTQYF TGTGCCAGCAGTGAGTACAGGGGCACAGATACGCAGTATTTT
TRBJ1-2 NA NA TRBV5-4 CASSLGPGDVYGYTF TGTGCCAGCAGCTTGGGGCCAGGGGACGTGTATGGCTACACCTTC
TRBJ1-6 NA few TRBV2 CASTSTARTNSPLHF TGTGCCAGCACCTCAACAGCTCGGACTAATTCACCCCTCCACTTT
TRBJ2-3 TRBD2 NA TRBV5-6 CASSVGLAADTQYF TGTGCCAGCAGCGTGGGACTAGCGGCAGATACGCAGTATTTT
TRBJ2-5 NA NA TRBV5-1 CASSLAGPETQYF TGCGCCAGCAGCTTGGCAGGTCCGGAGACCCAGTACTTC
TRBJ2-7 TRBD1 NA TRBV29-1 CSVRTGVEQYF TGCAGCGTGAGGACAGGGGTTGAGCAGTACTTC
TRBJ2-2 TRBD1 NA TRBV5-1 CASSFSGTGNTGELFF TGCGCCAGCAGCTTTTCCGGGACAGGGAACACCGGGGAGCTGTTTTTT
TRBJ2-2 NA NA TRBV30 CAWSSSNTGELFF TGTGCCTGGAGTTCATCGAACACCGGGGAGCTGTTTTTT
TRBJ2-3 NA NA TRBV23-1 CASSQSPKRDTQYF TGCGCCAGCAGTCAATCACCGAAGAGAGATACGCAGTATTTT
TRBJ2-5 TRBD2 NA TRBV19 CASSMPWTSGVQETQYF TGTGCCAGTAGTATGCCCTGGACTAGCGGGGTACAAGAGACCCAGTACTTC
TRBJ2-3 TRBD2 NA TRBV10-2 CASSGLAGGKYF TGCGCCAGCAGTGGACTAGCGGGGGGGAAGTATTTT
TRBJ1-4 TRBD1 once TRBV28 CASTGTGWGLFF TGTGCCAGCACGGGGACAGGGTGGGGACTGTTTTTT
TRBJ2-7 TRBD2 NA TRBV6-5 CASSSQRETHEQYF TGTGCCAGCAGTTCCCAGCGGGAGACCCACGAGCAGTACTTC
TRBJ1-5 NA NA TRBV6-5 CASSYYGGQPQHF TGTGCCAGCAGTTACTATGGGGGGCAGCCCCAGCATTTT
TRBJ1-1 TRBD1 NA TRBV4-3 CASSQLTGSTIEAFF TGCGCCAGCAGCCAGTTGACAGGGTCGACGATTGAAGCTTTCTTT
TRBJ2-5 NA NA TRBV11-1 CASSPVGHSETQYF TGTGCCAGCAGCCCGGTAGGACATTCAGAGACCCAGTACTTC
TRBJ1-2 NA NA TRBV6-5 CASSPIGQSYGYTF TGTGCCAGCAGTCCAATCGGACAGAGCTATGGCTACACCTTC
TRBJ1-2 NA NA TRBV25-1 CASSAEVRGYTF TGTGCCAGCAGTGCGGAAGTTCGGGGCTACACCTTC
TRBJ2-2 TRBD1 NA TRBV6-5 CASRRDRRNTGELFF TGTGCCAGCAGGCGGGACAGGCGGAACACCGGGGAGCTGTTTTTT
TRBJ1-2 NA few TRBV5-1 CASSFGPNYGYTF TGCGCCAGCAGCTTTGGCCCCAACTATGGCTACACCTTC
TRBJ2-7 NA NA TRBV2 CASSLEPYEQYF TGTGCCAGCAGCCTCGAACCCTACGAGCAGTACTTC
TRBJ1-3 TRBD1 NA TRBV7-2 CASRLTGNSGNTIYF TGTGCCAGCAGGTTGACAGGGAACTCTGGAAACACCATATATTTT
TRBJ2-3 NA NA TRBV9 CASSVQGRRSQDTQYF TGTGCCAGCAGCGTACAGGGCAGAAGGTCACAGGATACGCAGTATTTT
TRBJ2-2 NA NA TRBV10-3 CAIGGRDTGELFF TGTGCCATTGGGGGGCGCGACACCGGGGAGCTGTTTTTT
TRBJ2-3 TRBD1 NA TRBV30 CALQGNTDTQYF TGTGCCTTACAGGGGAACACAGATACGCAGTATTTT
TRBJ1-1 NA NA TRBV10-1 CASSRTGNTEAFF TGCGCCAGCAGCCGCACGGGGAACACTGAAGCTTTCTTT
TRBJ1-2 NA NA TRBV21-1 CASSTLGGTARDYGYTF TGTGCCAGCAGCACCTTAGGGGGGACAGCCCGGGACTATGGCTACACCTTC
TRBJ1-2 TRBD1 NA TRBV19 CASSFPGQGWYGYTF TGTGCCAGTAGTTTCCCGGGACAGGGATGGTATGGCTACACCTTC
TRBJ2-2 TRBD1 NA TRBV5-1 CASSWGTGNTGELFF TGCGCCAGCAGCTGGGGGACAGGGAACACCGGGGAGCTGTTTTTT
TRBJ2-3 NA NA TRBV23-1 CASSQRTGWTDTQYF TGCGCCAGCAGTCAAAGAACAGGGTGGACAGATACGCAGTATTTT
TRBJ1-6 TRBD1 NA TRBV6-1 CASSNGQAYNSPLHF TGTGCCAGCTCGAATGGACAGGCCTATAATTCACCCCTCCACTTT
TRBJ1-2 NA NA TRBV18 CASSPQEDAFYGYTF TGTGCCAGCTCACCACAGGAAGACGCGTTCTATGGCTACACCTTC
TRBJ2-3 NA NA TRBV11-2 CASSLRGGASRGDTQYF TGTGCCAGCAGCCTCAGGGGAGGGGCTAGCCGTGGGGATACGCAGTATTTT
TRBJ1-6 TRBD1 once TRBV10-3 CAISERTGGVTVNSPLHF TGTGCCATCAGTGAACGGACAGGGGGAGTAACTGTGAATTCACCCCTCCACTTT
TRBJ1-2 NA NA TRBV6-5 CASRSNYGYTF TGTGCCAGCCGAAGTAACTATGGCTACACCTTC
TRBJ1-6 TRBD1 NA TRBV7-8 CASSLAGQPQRDNSPLHF TGTGCCAGCAGCTTAGCGGGACAGCCCCAAAGAGATAATTCACCCCTCCACTTT
TRBJ2-7 NA NA TRBV7-8 CASSLSRQELYEQYF TGTGCCAGCAGCTTATCCCGACAAGAGTTATACGAGCAGTACTTC
TRBJ2-7 NA NA TRBV11-2 CASSSRRIRDYEQYF TGTGCCAGCAGCTCCCGTAGGATCAGGGACTACGAGCAGTACTTC
TRBJ1-4 NA NA TRBV7-9 CASSLSSAPNEKLFF TGTGCCAGCAGCTTATCATCCGCCCCCAATGAAAAACTGTTTTTT
TRBJ2-3 NA NA TRBV19 CASSIAGSTDTQYF TGTGCCAGTAGTATAGCGGGGAGCACAGATACGCAGTATTTT
TRBJ1-1 NA few TRBV7-9 CASSLVRTEAFF TGTGCCAGCAGCTTAGTACGGACTGAAGCTTTCTTT
TRBJ1-6 TRBD1 once TRBV6-1 CASSEQGVDNSPLHF TGTGCCAGCAGTGAACAGGGGGTGGATAATTCACCCCTCCACTTT
TRBJ1-2 NA NA TRBV10-3 CAISGGDYGYTF TGTGCCATCAGTGGAGGGGACTATGGCTACACCTTC